These T cell receptor beta chains were read from a single sample in a study of T-cell memory formation after mild COVID-19. MiXCR, run by TCRdb on the 5' RACE reads, gives a single entry per CDR3 protein. The data hold about 270,000 distinct CDR3 sequences, with 16% observed a single time. The sequencing sample was made of PBMCs or a T cell subset sorted from them (not recorded which). The receptors originated from a man between 18 and 29 years old who had mild COVID-19 (a few samples of this study predate the infection). Cell type and time point are not known. Each CDR3 is given with its conserved first and last residue. Fields, in order: V gene, D gene, J gene, clone size, CDR3 DNA, CDR3 protein. A D gene is named only where the DNA matches it firmly. Rows give clone size only sometimes, using once, few, many, or a class for an expanded clone.

V gene: TRBV13; D gene: -; J gene: TRBJ2-7; clone size: few; CDR3 DNA: TGTGCCAGCAGCCCCGGAAGTGGCGAGCAGTACTTC; CDR3 protein: CASSPGSGEQYF
V gene: TRBV3-1; D gene: -; J gene: TRBJ2-5; clone size: -; CDR3 DNA: TGTGCCAGCAGCCTAGGGGGAGTAGCCCAAGAGACCCAGTACTTC; CDR3 protein: CASSLGGVAQETQYF
V gene: TRBV29-1; D gene: TRBD1; J gene: TRBJ1-1; clone size: -; CDR3 DNA: TGCAGCGTGACAGGGGACGGGAACACTGAAGCTTTCTTT; CDR3 protein: CSVTGDGNTEAFF
V gene: TRBV7-3; D gene: -; J gene: TRBJ2-2; clone size: few; CDR3 DNA: TGTGCCAGCAGCTCGAGGTTTGGAACCAAGGGGGAGCTGTTTTTT; CDR3 protein: CASSSRFGTKGELFF
V gene: TRBV6-5; D gene: -; J gene: TRBJ2-7; clone size: -; CDR3 DNA: TGTGCCAGCGCAAGGTCGGCAGGGAGCTCCTACGAGCAGTACTTC; CDR3 protein: CASARSAGSSYEQYF
V gene: TRBV5-1; D gene: -; J gene: TRBJ2-5; clone size: many; CDR3 DNA: TGCGCCAGCAGCTTGCGTCAGCGGAGCCAACAAGAGACCCAGTACTTC; CDR3 protein: CASSLRQRSQQETQYF
V gene: TRBV20-1; D gene: TRBD2; J gene: TRBJ2-3; clone size: few; CDR3 DNA: TGCAGTGCTAGGGGGGGGTTAAGGGCAGATACGCAGTATTTT; CDR3 protein: CSARGGLRADTQYF
V gene: TRBV7-2; D gene: -; J gene: TRBJ1-5; clone size: -; CDR3 DNA: TGTGCCAGCAGCTCGCTACAGCAGCCCCAGCATTTT; CDR3 protein: CASSSLQQPQHF
V gene: TRBV27; D gene: -; J gene: TRBJ1-4; clone size: -; CDR3 DNA: TGTGCCAGCAGTTTAGAGCGAAATGAAAAACTGTTTTTT; CDR3 protein: CASSLERNEKLFF
V gene: TRBV10-2; D gene: TRBD2; J gene: TRBJ2-7; clone size: -; CDR3 DNA: TGCGCCAGCGGGGGGGGCGAGCAGTACTTC; CDR3 protein: CASGGGEQYF
V gene: TRBV11-3; D gene: TRBD2; J gene: TRBJ2-1; clone size: -; CDR3 DNA: TGTGCCAGCAGCCCTCGTTCGGGGGGGGTCAACAATGAGCAGTTCTTC; CDR3 protein: CASSPRSGGVNNEQFF
V gene: TRBV7-3; D gene: TRBD2; J gene: TRBJ2-3; clone size: -; CDR3 DNA: TGTGCCAGCAGTCGGGGGGGCCGGACAGATACGCAGTATTTT; CDR3 protein: CASSRGGRTDTQYF
V gene: TRBV7-9; D gene: -; J gene: TRBJ2-5; clone size: -; CDR3 DNA: TGTGCCAGCAGCGCTTACCCCGAGACCCAGTACTTC; CDR3 protein: CASSAYPETQYF
V gene: TRBV2; D gene: TRBD1; J gene: TRBJ2-5; clone size: -; CDR3 DNA: TGTGCCAGCAGGGACAGGACAGGAGAAGAGACCCAGTACTTC; CDR3 protein: CASRDRTGEETQYF
V gene: TRBV28; D gene: TRBD1; J gene: TRBJ2-7; clone size: few; CDR3 DNA: TGTGCCAGCAGTTGGGACAGCCCCTACGAGCAGTACTTC; CDR3 protein: CASSWDSPYEQYF
V gene: TRBV7-9; D gene: -; J gene: TRBJ2-2; clone size: -; CDR3 DNA: TGTGCCAGCAGCTTGGGGGACACAGACACCGGGGAGCTGTTTTTT; CDR3 protein: CASSLGDTDTGELFF
V gene: TRBV5-1; D gene: -; J gene: TRBJ2-1; clone size: few; CDR3 DNA: TGCGCCAGCAGCGTTGGAGTAGACAATGAGCAGTTCTTC; CDR3 protein: CASSVGVDNEQFF
V gene: TRBV19; D gene: TRBD1; J gene: TRBJ1-5; clone size: -; CDR3 DNA: TGTGCCAGTAGTATAGAATCGGGACAGGGCCAGCCCCAGCATTTT; CDR3 protein: CASSIESGQGQPQHF
V gene: TRBV12-3/TRBV12-4; D gene: TRBD2; J gene: TRBJ2-1; clone size: few; CDR3 DNA: TGTGCCAGCAGCCGCCCGACTAGCGGGGGGGCAAGGGAGCAGTTCTTC; CDR3 protein: CASSRPTSGGAREQFF
V gene: TRBV7-9; D gene: -; J gene: TRBJ2-3; clone size: -; CDR3 DNA: TGTGCCAGCAGCGCCCCCGGCGGAGGGGGGAGAACAGATACGCAGTATTTT; CDR3 protein: CASSAPGGGGRTDTQYF
V gene: TRBV3-1; D gene: -; J gene: TRBJ2-3; clone size: few; CDR3 DNA: TGTGCCAGCAGCCAAAGCCAACCGGATACGCAGTATTTT; CDR3 protein: CASSQSQPDTQYF
V gene: TRBV5-1; D gene: TRBD1; J gene: TRBJ1-5; clone size: -; CDR3 DNA: TGCGCCAGCAGCTGGACAGGGGCTAGCAATCAGCCCCAGCATTTT; CDR3 protein: CASSWTGASNQPQHF
V gene: TRBV12-3/TRBV12-4; D gene: TRBD1; J gene: TRBJ1-6; clone size: few; CDR3 DNA: TGTGCCAGCAGTCTGGGACAGGGGATGGTAAATTCACCCCTCCACTTT; CDR3 protein: CASSLGQGMVNSPLHF
V gene: TRBV21-1; D gene: -; J gene: TRBJ1-4; clone size: -; CDR3 DNA: TGTGCCAGCAGCAAAGAGCGGGGAATTGGGAATGAAAAACTGTTTTTT; CDR3 protein: CASSKERGIGNEKLFF
V gene: TRBV5-5; D gene: -; J gene: TRBJ2-1; clone size: -; CDR3 DNA: TGTGCCAGCAGCCGGCCAGGTGGGAGACACAATGAGCAGTTCTTC; CDR3 protein: CASSRPGGRHNEQFF
V gene: TRBV4-3; D gene: -; J gene: TRBJ1-2; clone size: few; CDR3 DNA: TGCGCCAGCAGCCAAGATAGGCAGGGTGGGGCCTATGGCTACACCTTC; CDR3 protein: CASSQDRQGGAYGYTF
V gene: TRBV10-1; D gene: -; J gene: TRBJ2-3; clone size: -; CDR3 DNA: TGCGCCAGCAGTACCCCGGGACCGGCGGGAGATACGCAGTATTTT; CDR3 protein: CASSTPGPAGDTQYF
V gene: TRBV5-1; D gene: TRBD1; J gene: TRBJ2-5; clone size: few; CDR3 DNA: TGCGCCAGCAGCTTGGCCGACAGGGGGAGGGAGACCCAGTACTTC; CDR3 protein: CASSLADRGRETQYF
V gene: TRBV7-2; D gene: -; J gene: TRBJ2-3; clone size: -; CDR3 DNA: TGTGCCAGCAGACAGGGCTTGGAGACAGATACGCAGTATTTT; CDR3 protein: CASRQGLETDTQYF